This TCR beta chain is from a study of OX40 agonist ivuxolimab in advanced cancers. General study results and limits: The 0.1-3.0 mg/kg partial responders had among the lowest clonal expansion. Fewer expanded clones were found on average in CD4+ than in CD8+ T cells.

Profiled with immunoSEQ multiplex PCR; TCRdb holds only in-frame clones, not every one. The repertoire includes over 70,000 clones, around 89% of them detected once, and approximately 0.51% sits in the top ten. This clone was seen a handful of times. As yet, its antigen is unknown. With autoimmune disease history or systemic immunosuppression, patients were excluded. The source material was CD4+ or CD8+ T cells sorted from blood, sampled in a trial of the OX40 agonist ivuxolimab. This sequence was found in an adult with an advanced solid tumor such as melanoma, head and neck, liver or kidney cancer.

CDR3 DNA: TGTGCCAGCAGAGGGGCCTTGGAGACCCAGTACTTC. It is translated as CASRGALETQYF. The chain has TRBV28 and TRBJ2-5; weak D call: TRBD1 (5 bases). With 6 bases removed from V and 5 bases from J, the gap between germline ends came to 10 bases. CDR1 and CDR2 from the germline V gene are MDHEN and SYDVKM. The CDR3 sequence is 12 residues long.